The 17 T cell receptor beta chains below were found in one sample sequenced in a study of cytotoxic CD8 clonotypes in ibrutinib-treated CLL. The data were produced by immunoSEQ multiplex PCR, yet TCRdb's version contains in-frame clones alone and is incomplete. The table shows almost 250,000 clones, with less than 75% occurring only once. Here the sequenced sample was PBMCs, taken after 24 months of ibrutinib treatment. All receptors come from a human donor with chronic lymphocytic leukemia.

Comment on this clone: Other DNA sequences within the sample encode an identical CDR3. The chain has TRBV27 and TRBJ2-7; TRBD1 matches at 11 bases. J gave up 3 bases and V 8 bases, and 0 bases lay outside the gene matches. Germline loops: CDR1 MNHEY, CDR2 SMNVEV (reference sequence). The CDR3 is 12 amino acids. In DNA, the CDR3 is TGTGCCAGCGGGACAGGGGGCTACGAGCAGTACTTC. Its translation: CASGTGGYEQYF.

As regards this clone: Other DNA sequences in the sample encode the same CDR3. This rearrangement joins TRBV5-1 to TRBJ2-3; D possibly matches TRBD1 or TRBD2 (5 bases each). The CDR3 is 14 amino acids. Trimming took 2 bases from V and 4 from J, leaving 11 bases between them. Germline CDR1 reads SGHRS; CDR2 reads YFSETQ. Written as DNA, the CDR3 is TGCGCCAGCAGCTTTGAGGGGCCCCCAGATACGCAGTATTTT. It is translated as CASSFEGPPDTQYF.

The chain couples TRBV5-1 to TRBJ1-2, with 12 bases identical to TRBD1. The J segment lost 8 bases and the V segment lost 4 bases, leaving 6 bases of the junction unmatched. Germline V gene sequence: CDR1 SGHRS, CDR2 YFSETQ. This CDR3 is built from 14 residues. The CDR3 DNA sequence: TGCGCCAGCAGCCCCGGGACAGGGGGCCTGGGCTACACCTTC. It encodes CASSPGTGGLGYTF.

This clone has just one count. The CDR3 protein is CASSLYGSRTEAFF. Written as DNA, the CDR3 is TGCGCCAGCAGCTTGTACGGAAGCCGGACTGAAGCTTTCTTT. The chain has TRBV5-1 and TRBJ1-1; no definite D call. V was trimmed by 1 base and J by 5 bases, leaving 12 bases between them. Germline loops: CDR1 SGHRS, CDR2 YFSETQ. The length of the CDR3 is 14 residues.

This chain joins TRBV18 and TRBJ2-3; D gene uncertain. Deletions cut 0 bases from V and 3 bases from J, with 4 bases between. This CDR3 is 13 amino acids long. CDR1 KGHSH and CDR2 LQKENI come from the germline V gene. The CDR3 reads CASSPPTTDTQYF. In nucleotides, the CDR3 is TGTGCCAGCTCACCACCGACTACAGATACGCAGTATTTT.

V usage is TRBV9 and J usage is TRBJ2-1, with TRBD1 as a possible D gene (5 bases). CDR1 is SGDLS and CDR2 is YYNGEE in the germline V gene. V was shortened by 2 bases and J by 4 bases, with 13 bases between the two germline ends. This CDR3 has 15 amino acids. CDR3: CASSVFRATYNEQFF. The CDR3 bases are TGTGCCAGCAGCGTTTTCAGGGCCACTTACAATGAGCAGTTCTTC.

The V call is TRBV5-1, the J call TRBJ2-2; TRBD1 or TRBD2 may be the D gene (5 bases each). V shed 0 bases and J shed 7 bases, with 19 bases lying between them. This CDR3 has 17 residues. Germline V gene sequence: CDR1 SGHRS, CDR2 YFSETQ. CDR3 loop: CASSLALGRASDGELFF. In nucleotides, the CDR3 is TGCGCCAGCAGCTTGGCCCTGGGACGCGCCTCCGACGGGGAGCTGTTTTTT.

The chain recombines TRBV28 with TRBJ2-2; 11 bases are shared with TRBD2. Germline V gene data show CDR1 as MDHEN and CDR2 as SYDVKM. V trimming: 6 bases; J trimming: 1 base; junction bases outside the gene matches: 7. There are 17 residues in the CDR3. The CDR3 sequence: CASSRPGTSGNTGELFF. The CDR3 region has the DNA TGTGCCAGCAGCCGTCCCGGGACTAGCGGGAACACCGGGGAGCTGTTTTTT.

This rearrangement joins TRBV20-1 to TRBJ2-1; D remains unclear. V lost 5 bases to trimming and J lost 9 bases, with 11 bases between them. Germline values: CDR1 DFQATT, CDR2 SNEGSKA (reference sequence). CDR3 length equals 11 residues. This chain's CDR3 is CSAFTSGEQFF. CDR3 nucleotide sequence: TGCAGTGCTTTCACTTCGGGTGAGCAGTTCTTC.

J is TRBJ1-4 and V is TRBV25-1; D is unresolved. Germline CDR1 reads MGHDK; CDR2 reads SYGVNS. Trimming removed 6 bases from V and 5 bases from J, with 10 bases in between. This CDR3 comprises 13 residues. The CDR3 DNA is TGTGCCAGCAGGGACGGCGCGAATGAAAAACTGTTTTTT. Translated: CASRDGANEKLFF.

V gene TRBV29-1 combines with J gene TRBJ2-1, with 11 bases identical to TRBD2. Trimming removed 1 base from V and 4 bases from J; junction bases left unmatched: 6. Germline V gene sequence: CDR1 SQVTM, CDR2 ANQGSEA. This CDR3 is built from 16 residues. This CDR3 reads CSVEGFSGRVYNEQFF. DNA for the CDR3: TGCAGCGTTGAAGGGTTTAGCGGGAGGGTATACAATGAGCAGTTCTTC.

This clone was observed once. J is TRBJ1-5 and V is TRBV18; a possible D gene is TRBD1 (5 bases). Germline V gene lookup returns CDR1 KGHSH and CDR2 LQKENI. The germline V and J ends were trimmed by 3 bases and 5 bases, with 14 bases remaining between them. The CDR3 runs to 15 residues. The CDR3 loop is CASSPLDTSHQPQHF. The CDR3 coding sequence is TGTGCCAGCTCACCTCTGGACACCAGTCATCAGCCCCAGCATTTT.

Comments on this clone: Compared with germline, one end of the junction differs, possibly owing to a read error. This chain uses TRBV11-2 with TRBJ2-7; no firm D call. The CDR3 runs 11 residues. Germline CDR1 is SGHAT and CDR2 is FQNNGV. CDR3 region: CASSTYYGQYF. CDR3 sequence (DNA): TGTGCCAGCAGCACCTACTACGGGCAGTACTTC.

The chain links TRBV27 to TRBJ2-1; TRBD2 aligns across 10 bases. Losses at the gene ends were 0 bases for V and 4 bases for J; bases not matched to a gene: 3. Per germline, CDR1 MNHEY and CDR2 SMNVEV (reference sequence). The CDR3 extends over 16 amino acids. The CDR3 sequence is CASSLSSGRVYNEQFF. The DNA for the CDR3 is TGTGCCAGCAGTTTATCGAGCGGGAGGGTTTACAATGAGCAGTTCTTC.

This clone occurred once. The chain couples TRBV7-9 to TRBJ1-4, with D possibly TRBD1 on 6 matching bases. The CDR3 sequence is 12 residues long. V shed 4 bases and J shed 13 bases, with 13 bases lying between them. The germline V gene has CDR1 SEHNR and CDR2 FQNEAQ (reference sequence). DNA for the CDR3: TGTGCCAGCAGCTCATCCGGGACAATACTGTTTTTT. Translation: CASSSSGTILFF.

The chain carries TRBV2 and TRBJ1-4; possibly TRBD1 for D (6 bases). The germline V and J ends were trimmed by 3 bases and 8 bases, with 22 bases remaining between them. Per the germline V gene, CDR1 is SNHLY and CDR2 is FYNNEI. The CDR3 has 17 residues. CDR3 loop: CASSEPRHRVLWEKLFF. DNA for the CDR3: TGTGCCAGCAGTGAGCCCCGACACAGGGTTTTATGGGAAAAACTGTTTTTT.

This CDR3 is CASSLEAYHTDTQYF. The CDR3 DNA follows: TGTGCCAGCAGCTTAGAAGCGTACCACACAGATACGCAGTATTTT. V is TRBV7-6 and J is TRBJ2-3; D unclear. Trimming stripped 1 base from V and 2 bases from J, with 10 bases between. Germline-derived CDR1 and CDR2 are SGHVS and FNYEAQ. The CDR3 is 15 residues long.